This TCR beta chain was identified in a study of molecular identifiers for immune sequencing clone quantification. Each CDR3 protein gets one entry after TCRdb re-called the PCR reads with MiXCR. The data contain some 320,000 distinct CDR3 sequences, about a fifth of them singletons. As regards this clonotype: The junction and the germline gene differ at one end; a read error may be behind it.

The CDR3 length is 16 residues. Germline V lookup: CDR1 LGHDT, CDR2 YNNKEL (reference sequence). The sequence was obtained from a human donor in good health. Some libraries in this study had Jurkat cell RNA spiked in. The source material was naive CD8+ T cells from blood, with Jurkat cell RNA spiked in. Subset of the sample: FACS-sorted CD8+CD4-CCR7+CD45RA+ naive T cells. The chain combines TRBV3-1 with TRBJ2-3; TRBD2 matches at 10 bases. The CDR3 is CASSQLAGVGTDTRYF. CDR3 bases: TGTGCCAGCAGCCAACTAGCGGGAGTGGGCACAGATACGCGGTATTTT.